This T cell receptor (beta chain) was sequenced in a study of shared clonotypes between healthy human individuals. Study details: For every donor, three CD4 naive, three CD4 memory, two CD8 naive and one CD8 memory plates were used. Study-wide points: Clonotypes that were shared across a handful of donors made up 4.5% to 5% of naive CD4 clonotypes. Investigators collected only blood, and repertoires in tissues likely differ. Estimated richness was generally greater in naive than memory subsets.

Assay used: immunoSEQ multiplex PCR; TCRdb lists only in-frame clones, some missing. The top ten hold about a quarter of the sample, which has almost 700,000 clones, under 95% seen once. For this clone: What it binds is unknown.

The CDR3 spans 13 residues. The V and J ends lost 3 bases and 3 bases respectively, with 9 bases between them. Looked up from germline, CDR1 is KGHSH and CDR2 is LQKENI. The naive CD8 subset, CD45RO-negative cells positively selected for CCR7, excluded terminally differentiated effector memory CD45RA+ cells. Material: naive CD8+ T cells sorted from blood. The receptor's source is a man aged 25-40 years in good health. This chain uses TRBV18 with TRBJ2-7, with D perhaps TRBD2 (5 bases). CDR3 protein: CASSPLGSYEQYF. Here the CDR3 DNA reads TGTGCCAGCTCACCGCTGGGGAGCTACGAGCAGTACTTC.